The 19 T cell receptor beta chains below come from one sample, sequenced in a study of cytomegalovirus exposure and HLA in healthy donors. With 60 Vbeta and 13 Jbeta primers, the PCR was carried out. The table came from immunoSEQ multiplex PCR; TCRdb's copy has only in-frame clones and leaves some out. Of approximately 210,000 clones listed, 65% to 85% are singletons. The sequenced sample consisted of PBMCs. These receptors came from a man between 18 and 29 years old in good health and CMV-seronegative.

V and J are TRBV21-1 and TRBJ2-7; the table's TRBD1 call for D was not verified on the DNA. TRBV21-1 is an annotated pseudogene. The CDR3 runs to 16 residues. The CDR3 nucleotides are TGTGCCAGCAGCAAAAAGGACAGACTGGACTCCTACGAGCAGTACTTC. This gives the protein CASSKKDRLDSYEQYF.

This clone occurred a few times. Different DNA sequences within this sample yield the same CDR3. V and J are TRBV9 and TRBJ1-2; no clear D. CDR1 is SGDLS, CDR2 YYNGEE, per germline. There are 13 residues in the CDR3. V lost 3 bases to trimming and J lost 1 base, with 7 bases between them. Here the CDR3 reads CASSETGNYGYTF. The DNA for the CDR3 is TGTGCCAGCAGCGAGACTGGTAACTATGGCTACACCTTC.

The chain is built from TRBV2 and TRBJ1-2; no clear D. Trimming stripped 6 bases from V and 5 bases from J, with 7 bases between. The CDR3 contains 11 residues. Germline loops: CDR1 SNHLY, CDR2 FYNNEI. The CDR3 reads CASREEYGYTF. CDR3 in DNA: TGTGCCAGCAGGGAGGAGTATGGCTACACCTTC.

The chain combines TRBV7-8 with TRBJ2-5; no clear D. The CDR3 runs 12 residues. CDR1 SGHVS and CDR2 FQNEAQ come from the germline V gene. Trimming shortened V by 0 bases and J by 5 bases, and 4 bases separated the two germline ends. The chain's CDR3 is CASSLAGETQYF. Written as DNA, the CDR3 is TGTGCCAGCAGCTTAGCCGGGGAGACCCAGTACTTC.

The CDR3 DNA follows: TGTGCCATCAGGGGATGGGACTGCAAGCGGGAGTCCTACAATGAGCAGTTCTTC. This encodes CAIRGWDCKRESYNEQFF. The gene calls are TRBV10-3 and TRBJ2-1, with TRBD2 matching 8 bases. Germline V gene lookup returns CDR1 ENHRY and CDR2 SYGVKD. The trim removed 6 bases at V and 1 base at J, leaving 14 bases unmatched. This CDR3 comprises 18 residues.

The CDR3, as DNA: TGTGCCAGCACCCGGGACAGACAGGCCAATGAGCAGTTCTTC. Translation: CASTRDRQANEQFF. The chain couples TRBV5-5 to TRBJ2-1; 7 bases map to TRBD1. Germline CDR1 is SGHKS and CDR2 is YYEKEE (reference sequence). This CDR3 contains 14 residues. V trimming: 6 bases; J trimming: 6 bases; junction bases outside the gene matches: 9.

The rearrangement joins TRBV5-1 to TRBJ2-3; D is ambiguous. Germline CDR1 reads SGHRS; CDR2 reads YFSETQ. This CDR3 is 15 amino acids long. V lost 2 bases and J lost 2, with 12 bases in between. The CDR3 is CASSLGDAFTDTQYF. The CDR3 bases are TGCGCCAGCAGCTTAGGAGATGCATTCACAGATACGCAGTATTTT.

The chain combines TRBV5-1 with TRBJ2-2; 7 bases are a match to TRBD1. The germline V gene has CDR1 SGHRS and CDR2 YFSETQ. The V gene end was trimmed by 0 bases and the J gene end by 4 bases; junction bases not matched to a gene: 3. The CDR3 is made up of 15 amino acids. CDR3 residues: CASSLAGGSTGELFF. The CDR3 DNA is TGCGCCAGCAGCTTGGCAGGGGGAAGCACCGGGGAGCTGTTTTTT.

The chain joins TRBV10-3 to TRBJ1-6, with TRBD1 as a possible D gene (6 bases). Germline CDR1 is ENHRY and CDR2 is SYGVKD. Trimming stripped 4 bases from V and 13 bases from J, with 17 bases between. This CDR3 region has 14 residues. The CDR3 here is CAISGQTGDRPLHF. The CDR3 DNA sequence: TGTGCCATCAGTGGACAGACAGGCGACCGGCCCCTCCACTTT.

This rearrangement joins TRBV14 to TRBJ2-1; unclear D gene. From germline, CDR1 is SGHDN and CDR2 FVKESK. The CDR3 runs to 12 residues. Trimming shortened V by 5 bases and J by 8 bases, and 10 bases separated the two germline ends. CDR3 bases: TGTGCCAGCAGCGACTCGGTCGATGAGCAGTTCTTC. Residues: CASSDSVDEQFF.

The J gene is TRBJ1-1, the V gene TRBV4-1; 8 nucleotides align to TRBD1. Germline values: CDR1 MGHRA, CDR2 YSYEKL. The CDR3 covers 14 residues. J gave up 8 bases and V 2 bases, and 7 bases lay outside the gene matches. The CDR3 is CASSQLTGGVEAFF. In nucleotides, the CDR3 is TGCGCCAGCAGCCAACTAACAGGGGGAGTCGAAGCTTTCTTT.

V and J are TRBV9 and TRBJ2-1; 12 bases line up with TRBD2. J gave up 7 bases and V 0 bases, and 5 bases lay outside the gene matches. The CDR3 has 16 amino acids. The germline CDR1 and CDR2 sequences are SGDLS and YYNGEE. This CDR3 is CASSVGTSGMGNEQFF. The DNA for the CDR3 is TGTGCCAGCAGCGTAGGGACTAGCGGGATGGGGAATGAGCAGTTCTTC.

V is TRBV5-6 and J is TRBJ2-1; 11 nucleotides line up with TRBD2. The ends lost 0 bases at V and 9 bases at J; junction bases unmatched: 8. The germline gives CDR1 SGHDT, CDR2 YYEEEE. This CDR3 region has 16 residues. The CDR3 region has the DNA TGTGCCAGCAGCTTGGAGGGTAGCGGGAGGGCCATTGAGCAGTTCTTC. Translation: CASSLEGSGRAIEQFF.

In this sample, this clone turned up a few times. The chain is built from TRBV7-2 and TRBJ1-6; D gene uncertain. Trimming shortened V by 11 bases and J by 10 bases, and 12 bases separated the two germline ends. This CDR3 is 11 amino acids long. The V gene's germline CDR1 is SGHTA and CDR2 FQGNSA. CDR3 loop: CARYRFSPLHF. The CDR3 DNA reads TGTGCCCGTTACCGGTTCTCACCCCTCCACTTT.

This chain links TRBV4-3 with TRBJ2-2; TRBD1 agrees at 8 bases. J was trimmed by 1 base and V by 6 bases; bases with no gene match: 19. The CDR3 is 20 residues long. CDR1 and CDR2 (germline): LGHNA, YSLEER. The chain's CDR3 is CASSYLPRDRKNKNTGELFF. The CDR3 DNA is TGCGCCAGCAGTTATTTGCCCCGGGACAGGAAAAATAAGAACACCGGGGAGCTGTTTTTT.

The rearrangement joins TRBV5-5 to TRBJ1-4, with TRBD1 as a possible D gene (5 bases). The CDR3 length is 15 residues. Looked up from germline, CDR1 is SGHKS and CDR2 is YYEKEE (reference sequence). V dropped 4 bases and J dropped 1 base, with 11 bases sitting between them. The CDR3 spells CASSPHTGTNEKLFF. DNA of the CDR3: TGTGCCAGCAGCCCCCATACAGGAACTAATGAAAAACTGTTTTTT.

V and J are TRBV5-1 and TRBJ2-7; possible D gene TRBD1, 6 bases. Trimming took off 0 bases at V and 5 bases at J, with 15 bases between the two ends. The CDR3 consists of 15 residues. Germline CDR1 SGHRS, CDR2 YFSETQ. The CDR3 sequence is CASSLARGLMHEQYF. Here the CDR3 DNA reads TGCGCCAGCAGCTTGGCGAGGGGGTTAATGCACGAGCAGTACTTC.

The chain couples TRBV27 to TRBJ2-7, with 8 bases fitting TRBD1. Looked up from germline, CDR1 is MNHEY and CDR2 is SMNVEV (reference sequence). CDR3 length: 15 amino acids. J lost 3 bases, V lost 1 base, and 5 bases had no gene match. CDR3 sequence (DNA): TGTGCCAGCAGTTTATTTCCAGGGGGCCGCTACGAGCAGTACTTC. Its protein is CASSLFPGGRYEQYF.

The chain recombines TRBV4-3 with TRBJ2-5; the match to TRBD2 covers 10 bases. Germline loops: CDR1 LGHNA, CDR2 YSLEER. The length of the CDR3 is 15 residues. V trimming: 0 bases; J trimming: 4 bases; junction bases outside the gene matches: 2. In DNA form, the CDR3 reads TGCGCCAGCAGCCAAGATACTAGCGGGACAGAGACCCAGTACTTC. Its protein product is CASSQDTSGTETQYF.